These 15 T cell receptor beta chains came from one sample sequenced in a study of blood T cells in healthy people across ages. Alongside a J-beta primer mix, a sample-barcoded 5' primer served in a second PCR lasting roughly 7 to 11 cycles. TCRdb reprocessed the 5' RACE reads via MiXCR and lists one record per CDR3 protein. The sample yields about 1.6 million distinct CDR3 sequences, about 32% seen once. Sequencing was performed on blood. All receptors derive from a woman in her 30s in good health.

This clonotype was recorded only once. At one of its ends the junction is not consistent with the germline gene, which may arise from a read error. CDR3 in amino acids: CASSLDRLNAEAFF. The CDR3 coding sequence is TGTGCCAGCAGCTTGGACAGGCTGAACGCTGAAGCTTTCTTT. The chain couples TRBV5-6 to TRBJ1-1; perhaps TRBD1 as D (5 bases). Germline CDR1 reads SGHDT; CDR2 reads YYEEEE. The length of the CDR3 is 14 residues.

This clonotype was counted at least ten times. This chain uses TRBV4-2 with TRBJ2-6; 7 bases agree with TRBD2. Losses at the gene ends were 3 bases for V and 0 bases for J; bases not matched to a gene: 2. CDR1 and CDR2 (germline): LGHNA, YNFKEQ. The length of the CDR3 is 16 residues. The CDR3 spells CASSHRTSSGANVLTF. CDR3 DNA sequence: TGTGCCAGCAGCCATCGGACTAGCTCTGGGGCCAACGTCCTGACTTTC.

The J gene is TRBJ2-7, the V gene TRBV12-3 or TRBV12-4, with 8 bases aligning to TRBD1. This CDR3 contains 14 residues. The ends lost 6 bases at V and 3 bases at J; junction bases unmatched: 7. The CDR3 loop is CASRLAGTGYEQYF. CDR3 DNA: TGTGCCAGCAGGTTGGCAGGGACAGGCTACGAGCAGTACTTC.

The table lists this clonotype with a few counts. The chain combines TRBV11-3 with TRBJ2-7; the match to TRBD2 covers 9 bases. V lost 7 bases and J lost 0; bases outside the gene matches: 13. The CDR3 is 17 residues long. Looked up from germline, CDR1 is SGHNT and CDR2 is YENEEA. DNA of the CDR3: TGTGCCAGCAACTCCCGGGGTAGCGGGGGATTCTCCTACGAGCAGTACTTC. Protein sequence: CASNSRGSGGFSYEQYF.

A few counts support this clonotype. The V and J genes are TRBV28 and TRBJ2-3; D is unresolved. Germline V gives CDR1 MDHEN, CDR2 SYDVKM. There are 16 residues in the CDR3. Trimming pared 3 bases from V and 3 bases from J, leaving 16 bases between. CDR3 nucleotide sequence: TGTGCCAGCAGTTTGGGTAGCAGCCTCAGGACAGATACGCAGTATTTT. This translates into CASSLGSSLRTDTQYF.

The chain carries TRBV30 and TRBJ2-3; D may be TRBD2 (7 bases). Germline CDR1 GTSNPN, CDR2 SVGIG (reference sequence). The CDR3 loop spans 15 amino acids. V was pared by 5 bases and J by 8 bases, with 23 bases between. For the CDR3, the DNA is TGTGCCTGGGGTGCGGGGGCTTCGTCCTGTGGTACGCAGTATTTT. This gives the protein CAWGAGASSCGTQYF.

This clonotype came up a few times. The V gene is TRBV20-1, the J gene TRBJ2-3; TRBD1 matches 9 bases. CDR3 length: 15 amino acids. Germline loops: CDR1 DFQATT, CDR2 SNEGSKA (reference sequence). J gave up 0 bases and V 5 bases, and 6 bases lay outside the gene matches. The CDR3 DNA reads as TGCAGTGCTTCGCCCGGGACAGGGAGCACAGATACGCAGTATTTT. Its translation: CSASPGTGSTDTQYF.

This clonotype was found a few times. One junction end does not reproduce the germline sequence, and a read error may be involved. The chain combines TRBV20-1 with TRBJ2-3, with D maybe TRBD2 (7 bases). Germline V gene lookup returns CDR1 DFQATT and CDR2 SNEGSKA (reference sequence). The length of the CDR3 is 14 residues. The DNA for the CDR3 is TGCAGTGCCAGAGCTGCGGGGGCCGGAGATACGCAGTATTTT. As protein: CSARAAGAGDTQYF.

J is TRBJ2-3 and V is TRBV27, with 12 nucleotides matching TRBD2. The V and J ends lost 2 bases and 2 bases, in that order; junction bases with no gene match: 5. Germline V gene lookup returns CDR1 MNHEY and CDR2 SMNVEV (reference sequence). This CDR3 spans 17 amino acids. In DNA, the CDR3 is TGTGCCAGCAGTTTACCCGGACTAGCGGGGAACACAGATACGCAGTATTTT. As protein: CASSLPGLAGNTDTQYF.

J is TRBJ2-5 and V is TRBV9, with TRBD2 matching 7 bases. The germline V gene has CDR1 SGDLS and CDR2 YYNGEE. The CDR3 length is 16 residues. V was clipped by 0 bases and J by 0 bases; unmatched bases: 5. CDR3 bases: TGTGCCAGCAGCGTAGAGAGCGGGGCGTACCAAGAGACCCAGTACTTC. Protein: CASSVESGAYQETQYF.

This chain links TRBV4-1 with TRBJ2-3, with 7 bases lining up with TRBD2. V shed 2 bases, J shed 0 bases, and the junction held 2 bases outside the gene matches. This CDR3 has 15 residues. Germline CDR1 reads MGHRA; CDR2 reads YSYEKL. CDR3 amino acids: CASSQWTSSTDTQYF. Written as DNA, the CDR3 is TGCGCCAGCAGCCAATGGACTAGTAGCACAGATACGCAGTATTTT.

V is TRBV21-1 and J is TRBJ1-1. TRBV21-1 is a known pseudogene. The CDR3 extends over 14 amino acids. Written as DNA, the CDR3 is TGTGCCAGCAGCAAAGCAGGGTGGGTCACTGAAGCTTTCTTT. Its protein is CASSKAGWVTEAFF.

This clonotype came up a few times. J is TRBJ2-1 and V is TRBV6-6, with 8 nucleotides matching TRBD2. The V segment lost 4 bases and the J segment 3 bases; nucleotides outside the gene matches: 8. The CDR3 loop spans 16 amino acids. Looked up from germline, CDR1 is MNHNY and CDR2 is SVGAGI (reference sequence). The CDR3 DNA reads as TGTGCCAGCAGTTCATCGGCACTAGCGGACTACAATGAGCAGTTCTTC. This encodes CASSSSALADYNEQFF.

The rearrangement uses TRBV3-1 and TRBJ2-7, with TRBD1 identical over 9 bases. The J call may be in error: the DNA end matches TRBJ2-5 better. This CDR3 is 15 amino acids long. CDR1 LGHDT and CDR2 YNNKEL come from the germline V gene (reference sequence). As DNA, the CDR3 is TGTGCCAGCAGTATTCCGGGACAGGGAAGGGGGACCCAGTACTTC. The encoded protein is CASSIPGQGRGTQYF.

Comment on this clonotype: One junction end does not reproduce the germline sequence, and a read error may be involved. This sequence joins TRBV5-1 and TRBJ1-1; a possible D gene is TRBD1 (6 bases). Germline CDR1 reads SGHRS; CDR2 reads YFSETQ. CDR3 length equals 18 residues. The CDR3 loop reads CASSLEGGTRELNTEAFF. CDR3 bases: TGCGCCAGCAGTTTGGAGGGGGGGACCAGGGAACTGAACACTGAAGCTTTCTTT.